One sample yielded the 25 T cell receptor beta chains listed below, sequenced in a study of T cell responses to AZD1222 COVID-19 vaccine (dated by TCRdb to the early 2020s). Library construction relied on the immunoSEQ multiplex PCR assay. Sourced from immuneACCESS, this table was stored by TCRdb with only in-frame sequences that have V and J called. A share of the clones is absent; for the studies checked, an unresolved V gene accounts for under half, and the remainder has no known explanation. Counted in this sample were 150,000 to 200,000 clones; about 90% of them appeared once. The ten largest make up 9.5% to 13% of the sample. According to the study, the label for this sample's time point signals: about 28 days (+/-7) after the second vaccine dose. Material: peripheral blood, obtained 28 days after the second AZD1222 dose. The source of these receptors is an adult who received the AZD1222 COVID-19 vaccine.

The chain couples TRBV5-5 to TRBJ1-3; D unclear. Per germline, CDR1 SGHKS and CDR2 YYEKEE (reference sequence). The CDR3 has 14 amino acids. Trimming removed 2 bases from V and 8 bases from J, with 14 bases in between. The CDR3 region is CASSLGPVVDTIYF. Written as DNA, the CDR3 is TGTGCCAGCAGCTTAGGGCCCGTCGTTGACACCATATATTTT.

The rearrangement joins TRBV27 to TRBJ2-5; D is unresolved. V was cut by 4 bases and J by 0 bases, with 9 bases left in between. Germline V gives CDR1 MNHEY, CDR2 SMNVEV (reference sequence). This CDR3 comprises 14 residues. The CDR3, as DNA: TGTGCCAGCAGTTCAACATTGTACCAAGAGACCCAGTACTTC. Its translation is CASSSTLYQETQYF.

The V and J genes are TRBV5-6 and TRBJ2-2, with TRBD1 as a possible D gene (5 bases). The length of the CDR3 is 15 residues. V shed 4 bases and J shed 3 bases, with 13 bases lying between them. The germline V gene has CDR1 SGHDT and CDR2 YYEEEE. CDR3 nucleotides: TGTGCCAGCAGCCCGACCCCGACAGACACCGGGGAGCTGTTTTTT. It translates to CASSPTPTDTGELFF.

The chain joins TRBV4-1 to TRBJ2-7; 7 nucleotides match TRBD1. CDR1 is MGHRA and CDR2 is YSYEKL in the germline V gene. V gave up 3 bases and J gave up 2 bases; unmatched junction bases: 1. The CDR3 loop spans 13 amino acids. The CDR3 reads CASSHGTAYEQYF. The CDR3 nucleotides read TGCGCCAGCAGCCACGGGACAGCCTACGAGCAGTACTTC.

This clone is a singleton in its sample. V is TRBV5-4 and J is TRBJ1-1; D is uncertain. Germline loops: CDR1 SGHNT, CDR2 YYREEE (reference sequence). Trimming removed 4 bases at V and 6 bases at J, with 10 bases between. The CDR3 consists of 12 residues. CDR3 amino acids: CASSRVGAEAFF. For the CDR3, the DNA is TGTGCCAGCAGCCGTGTTGGGGCTGAAGCTTTCTTT.

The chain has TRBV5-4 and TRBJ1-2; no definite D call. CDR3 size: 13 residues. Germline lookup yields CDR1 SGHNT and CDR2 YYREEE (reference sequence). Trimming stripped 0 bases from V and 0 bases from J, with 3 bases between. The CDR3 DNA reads TGTGCCAGCAGCTTGGATCCTAACTATGGCTACACCTTC. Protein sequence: CASSLDPNYGYTF. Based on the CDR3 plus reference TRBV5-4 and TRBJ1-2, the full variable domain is ETGVTQSPTHLIKTRGQQVTLRCSSQSGHNTVSWYQQALGQGPQFIFQYYREEENGRGNFPPRFSGLQFPNYSSELNVNALELDDSALYLCASSLDPNYGYTFGSGTRLTVV.

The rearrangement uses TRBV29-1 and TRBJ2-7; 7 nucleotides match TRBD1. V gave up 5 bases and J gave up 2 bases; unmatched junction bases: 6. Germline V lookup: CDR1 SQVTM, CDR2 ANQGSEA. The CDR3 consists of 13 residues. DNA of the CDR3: TGCAGCGTTCAACGGGACAGTCCCTACGAGCAGTACTTC. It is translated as CSVQRDSPYEQYF.

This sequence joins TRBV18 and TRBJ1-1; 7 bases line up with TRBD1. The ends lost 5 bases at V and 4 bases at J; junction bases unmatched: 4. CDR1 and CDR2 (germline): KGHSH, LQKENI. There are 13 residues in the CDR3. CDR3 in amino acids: CASSRQGGTEAFF. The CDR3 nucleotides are TGTGCCAGCTCAAGACAGGGTGGCACTGAAGCTTTCTTT.

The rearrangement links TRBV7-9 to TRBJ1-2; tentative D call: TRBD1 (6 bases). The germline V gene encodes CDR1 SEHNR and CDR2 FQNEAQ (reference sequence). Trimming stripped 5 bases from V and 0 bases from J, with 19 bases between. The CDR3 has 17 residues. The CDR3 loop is CASSADRTAVANYGYTF. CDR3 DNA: TGTGCCAGCAGCGCCGACAGGACGGCGGTAGCTAACTATGGCTACACCTTC.

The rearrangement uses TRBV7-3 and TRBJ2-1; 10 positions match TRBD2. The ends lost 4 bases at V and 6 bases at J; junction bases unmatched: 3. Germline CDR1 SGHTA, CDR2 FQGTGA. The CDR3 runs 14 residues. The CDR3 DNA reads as TGTGCCAGCAGCTCGCAGCGGGGGGGCAATGAGCAGTTCTTC. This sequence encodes CASSSQRGGNEQFF.

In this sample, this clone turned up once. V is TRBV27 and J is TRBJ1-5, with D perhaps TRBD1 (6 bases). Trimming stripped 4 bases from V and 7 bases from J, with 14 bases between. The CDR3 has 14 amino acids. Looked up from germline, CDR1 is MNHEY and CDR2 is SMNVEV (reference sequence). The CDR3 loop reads CASSWGASNQPQHF. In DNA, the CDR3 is TGTGCCAGCAGTTGGGGGGCGAGTAACCAGCCCCAGCATTTT.

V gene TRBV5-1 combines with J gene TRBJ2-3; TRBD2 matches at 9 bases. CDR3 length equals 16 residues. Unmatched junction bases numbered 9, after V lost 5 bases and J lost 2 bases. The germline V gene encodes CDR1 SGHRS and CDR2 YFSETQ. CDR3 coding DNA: TGCGCCAGCAGGGACACAGCGGGGGGCCCCACAGATACGCAGTATTTT. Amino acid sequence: CASRDTAGGPTDTQYF.

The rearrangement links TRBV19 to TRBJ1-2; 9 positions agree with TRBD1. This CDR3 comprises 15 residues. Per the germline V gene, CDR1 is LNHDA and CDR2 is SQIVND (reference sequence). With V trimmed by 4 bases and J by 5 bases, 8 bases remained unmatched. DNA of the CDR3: TGTGCCAGTAGTACGGACAGGGGTGTAGGTTATGGCTACACCTTC. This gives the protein CASSTDRGVGYGYTF.

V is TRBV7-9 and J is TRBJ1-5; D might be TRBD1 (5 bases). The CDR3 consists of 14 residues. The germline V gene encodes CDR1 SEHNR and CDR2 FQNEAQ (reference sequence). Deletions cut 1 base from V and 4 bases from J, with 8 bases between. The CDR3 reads CASSLEGWNQPQHF. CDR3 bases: TGTGCCAGCAGCTTAGAGGGGTGGAATCAGCCCCAGCATTTT.

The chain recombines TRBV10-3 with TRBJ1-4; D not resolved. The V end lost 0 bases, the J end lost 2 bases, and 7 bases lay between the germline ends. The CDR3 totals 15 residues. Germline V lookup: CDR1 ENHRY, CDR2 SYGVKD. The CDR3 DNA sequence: TGTGCCATCAGTGAGTCAGGGTTGACTAATGAAAAACTGTTTTTT. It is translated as CAISESGLTNEKLFF.

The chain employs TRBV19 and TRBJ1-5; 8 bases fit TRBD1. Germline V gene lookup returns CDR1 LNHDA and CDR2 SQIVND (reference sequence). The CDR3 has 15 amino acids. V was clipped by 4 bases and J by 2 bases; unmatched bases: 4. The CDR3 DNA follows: TGTGCCAGTAGTAAACAGGGGGAAGGCAATCAGCCCCAGCATTTT. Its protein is CASSKQGEGNQPQHF.

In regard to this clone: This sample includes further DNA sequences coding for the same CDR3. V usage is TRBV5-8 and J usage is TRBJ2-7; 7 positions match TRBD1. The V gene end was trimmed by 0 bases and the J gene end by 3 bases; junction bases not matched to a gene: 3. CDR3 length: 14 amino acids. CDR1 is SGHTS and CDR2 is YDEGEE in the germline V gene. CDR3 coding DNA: TGTGCCAGCAGCTTGGGACAGGGCGGCTACGAGCAGTACTTC. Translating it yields CASSLGQGGYEQYF.

The CDR3 protein is CSVDVDVGEQFF. The CDR3 DNA sequence: TGCAGCGTTGATGTCGATGTGGGTGAGCAGTTCTTC. J is TRBJ2-1 and V is TRBV29-1; no clear D gene. CDR3 size: 12 residues. Germline lookup yields CDR1 SQVTM and CDR2 ANQGSEA. Trimming pared 3 bases from V and 9 bases from J, leaving 12 bases between.

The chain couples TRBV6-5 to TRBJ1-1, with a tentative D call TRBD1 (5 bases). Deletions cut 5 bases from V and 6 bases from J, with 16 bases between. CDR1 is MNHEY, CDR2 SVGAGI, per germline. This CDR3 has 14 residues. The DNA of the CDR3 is TGTGCCAGCAGTCCCACGGGGAGAGGGGCTGAAGCTTTCTTT. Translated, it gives CASSPTGRGAEAFF.

CDR3: CASSIRRGLNQPQHF. DNA for the CDR3: TGTGCCAGTAGTATCCGCAGGGGGCTCAATCAGCCCCAGCATTTT. V gene TRBV19 combines with J gene TRBJ1-5; 8 bases match TRBD1. The CDR3 length is 15 residues. Germline-derived CDR1 and CDR2 are LNHDA and SQIVND (reference sequence). V lost 3 bases, J lost 3 bases, and 4 bases stayed unmatched.

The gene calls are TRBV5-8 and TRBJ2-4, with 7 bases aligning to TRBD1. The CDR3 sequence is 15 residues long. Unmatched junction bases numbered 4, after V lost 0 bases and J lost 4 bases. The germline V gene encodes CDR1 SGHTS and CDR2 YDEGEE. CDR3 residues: CASSLGTGEKNIQYF. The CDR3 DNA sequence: TGTGCCAGCAGCTTGGGAACAGGGGAAAAAAACATTCAGTACTTC.

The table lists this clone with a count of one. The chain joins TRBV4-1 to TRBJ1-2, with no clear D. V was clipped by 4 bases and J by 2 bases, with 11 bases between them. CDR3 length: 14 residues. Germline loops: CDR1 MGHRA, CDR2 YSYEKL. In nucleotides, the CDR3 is TGCGCCAGCAGCCCTCCCGTCCTCAACTATGGCTACACCTTC. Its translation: CASSPPVLNYGYTF.

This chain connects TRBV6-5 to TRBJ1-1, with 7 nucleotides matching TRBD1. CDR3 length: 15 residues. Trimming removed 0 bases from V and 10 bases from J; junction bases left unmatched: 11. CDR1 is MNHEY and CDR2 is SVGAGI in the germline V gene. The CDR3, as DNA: TGTGCCAGCAGTTACTCAACCCTGACAGGGTGGAGAGCTTTCTTT. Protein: CASSYSTLTGWRAFF.

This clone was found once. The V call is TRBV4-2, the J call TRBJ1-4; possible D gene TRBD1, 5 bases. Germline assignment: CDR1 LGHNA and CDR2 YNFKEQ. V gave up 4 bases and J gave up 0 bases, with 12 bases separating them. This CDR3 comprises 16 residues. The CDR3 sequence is CASSPRPGSTNEKLFF. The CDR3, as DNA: TGTGCCAGCAGCCCCCGCCCAGGGTCAACTAATGAAAAACTGTTTTTT.

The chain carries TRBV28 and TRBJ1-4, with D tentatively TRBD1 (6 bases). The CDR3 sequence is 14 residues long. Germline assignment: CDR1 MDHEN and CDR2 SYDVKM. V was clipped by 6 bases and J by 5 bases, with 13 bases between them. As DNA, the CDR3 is TGTGCCAGCAGGAGGGGGGGCCCCAATGAAAAACTGTTTTTT. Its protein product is CASRRGGPNEKLFF.